This record looks at one T cell receptor (beta chain) sequence and its context. Its antigen is currently unknown. The sample belongs to a study of T cell responses to AZD1222 COVID-19 vaccine. Produced via immunoSEQ multiplex PCR; TCRdb's table is partial and in-frame only. The data contain 60,000 to 85,000 clones, 70% to 90% of them singletons. V lost 2 bases and J lost 1, with 10 bases in between. Germline CDR1 SGHRS, CDR2 YFSETQ. CDR3 length equals 14 residues. Study results and caveats: A mostly white British donor set with more females was recruited, and clonal diversity was possibly underestimated. Repertoire samples came only from after the peak T cell response. The number of AZD1222 recipients seropositive at baseline was only 5 to 7.

The V call is TRBV5-1, the J call TRBJ2-7; D remains ambiguous. Sequencing was performed on peripheral blood, taken 28 days after the second dose of the MenACWY control vaccine. The sequence came from an adult who received the MenACWY meningococcal vaccine as a control. The CDR3 coding sequence is TGCGCCAGCAGCTTTGCCCCACCATCCTACGAGCAGTACTTC. Residues: CASSFAPPSYEQYF.